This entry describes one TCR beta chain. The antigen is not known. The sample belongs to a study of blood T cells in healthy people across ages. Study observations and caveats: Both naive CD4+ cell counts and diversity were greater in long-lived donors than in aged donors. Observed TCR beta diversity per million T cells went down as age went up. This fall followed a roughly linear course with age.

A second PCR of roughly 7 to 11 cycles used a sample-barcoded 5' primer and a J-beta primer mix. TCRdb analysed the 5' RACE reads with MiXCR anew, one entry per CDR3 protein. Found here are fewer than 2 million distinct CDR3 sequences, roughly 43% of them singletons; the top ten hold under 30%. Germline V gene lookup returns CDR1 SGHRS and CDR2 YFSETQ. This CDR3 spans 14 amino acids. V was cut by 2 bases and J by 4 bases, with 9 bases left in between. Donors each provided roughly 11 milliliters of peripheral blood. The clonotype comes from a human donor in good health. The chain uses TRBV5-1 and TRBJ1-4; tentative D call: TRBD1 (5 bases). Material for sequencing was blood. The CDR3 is CASSFRALNEKLFF. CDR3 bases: TGCGCCAGCAGCTTCAGGGCCCTTAATGAAAAACTGTTTTTT. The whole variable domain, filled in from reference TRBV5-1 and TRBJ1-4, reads KAGVTQTPRYLIKTRGQQVTLSCSPISGHRSVSWYQQTPGQGLQFLFEYFSETQRNKGNFPGRFSGRQFSNSRSEMNVSTLELGDSALYLCASSFRALNEKLFFGSGTQLSVL.